This T cell receptor beta chain was identified during a study of cytomegalovirus exposure and HLA in healthy donors. Regarding the study as a whole: A cluster of highly shared sequence variants was likely a sequencing artifact.

The PCR contained 60 Vbeta and 13 Jbeta primers. Original handling: Some 80 million unique TCR beta chains, some 9.9 million shared, were counted in a later analysis. Sequencing was performed with immunoSEQ multiplex PCR; in TCRdb, only in-frame clones are kept and a portion is missing. That table is the source of V, J and clone size, and D and trimming were worked out from the DNA. The data hold some 240,000 clones, with 60% to 80% observed a single time. The CDR3 is 17 amino acids. The V gene's germline CDR1 is MDHEN and CDR2 SYDVKM. Trimming removed 6 bases from V and 3 bases from J; junction bases left unmatched: 10. A remark on this clone: The antigen is undetermined.

This TCR derives from a male donor in good health and CMV-seronegative. V usage is TRBV28 and J usage is TRBJ2-2; 10 bases map to TRBD1. Sequencing was carried out using PBMCs. The CDR3 DNA follows: TGTGCCAGCAGCTCCCGAATCGGGACAGGGGACACCGGGGAGCTGTTTTTT. It codes for CASSSRIGTGDTGELFF.